This is a list of T cell receptor beta chains from one sample in a study of blood T cell repertoires in COVID-19. This table comes from immunoSEQ multiplex PCR, and its TCRdb copy is limited to in-frame clones, with some not included. The data contain around 250,000 clones, 80% to 85% of them singletons. The sample taken for sequencing was peripheral blood. All receptors derive from a woman between 18 and 29 years old with acute or convalescent COVID-19. The CDR3 runs from the conserved cysteine through the conserved F or W. The D gene is left open where the match is weak. Rows give clone size only sometimes, using once, few, many, or a class for an expanded clone.

D: TRBD1; size: -; J: TRBJ1-1; V: TRBV6-2/TRBV6-3; DNA: TGTGCCAGCAGTCCGGGACAGGGAAAGGTGAACACTGAAGCTTTCTTT; CDR3: CASSPGQGKVNTEAFF
D: -; size: few; J: TRBJ2-7; V: TRBV6-5; DNA: TGTGCCAGTGCCTACGGAGCAAATTACGAGCAGTACTTC; CDR3: CASAYGANYEQYF
D: TRBD1; size: once; J: TRBJ2-1; V: TRBV27; DNA: TGTGCCAGCAGTTTGATTTTGAGACAGGGGTACAATGAGCAGTTCTTC; CDR3: CASSLILRQGYNEQFF
D: -; size: -; J: TRBJ2-5; V: TRBV7-2; DNA: TGTGCCAGCAGTTATGTGAGTTCAGAGACCCAGTACTTC; CDR3: CASSYVSSETQYF
D: TRBD2; size: -; J: TRBJ2-7; V: TRBV6-1; DNA: TGTGCCAGCAGTGAACTAGCGGGCCACTCCTACGAGCAGTACTTC; CDR3: CASSELAGHSYEQYF
D: TRBD1; size: -; J: TRBJ1-1; V: TRBV6-5; DNA: TGTGCCAGCAGTTACTCGGGACAGGATGAAGCTTTCTTT; CDR3: CASSYSGQDEAFF
D: TRBD2; size: -; J: TRBJ2-5; V: TRBV5-6; DNA: TGTGCCAGCAGCTGGTCCGTCAAACTAGCGGGAGAGGAGACCCAGTACTTC; CDR3: CASSWSVKLAGEETQYF
D: TRBD1; size: -; J: TRBJ1-1; V: TRBV19; DNA: TGTGCCAGTAGTACAGACAGGGCGCATACTGAAGCTTTCTTT; CDR3: CASSTDRAHTEAFF
D: -; size: few; J: TRBJ1-1; V: TRBV6-5; DNA: TGTGCCAGCAGTTACTACTCGACAGTCTTGAACACTGAAGCTTTCTTT; CDR3: CASSYYSTVLNTEAFF
D: TRBD1; size: -; J: TRBJ1-6; V: TRBV7-8; DNA: TGTGCCAGCAGCCTCCGGGACAGGCCCTCACCCCTCCACTTT; CDR3: CASSLRDRPSPLHF
D: -; size: -; J: TRBJ2-2; V: TRBV3-1/TRBV3-2; DNA: TGTGCCAGCAGCCAAGATTCCGGGAAAAGCCCCGGGGAGCTGTTTTTT; CDR3: CASSQDSGKSPGELFF
D: -; size: -; J: TRBJ1-2; V: TRBV6-5; DNA: TGTGCCAGCAGTCGCTTTCAGGGTTTTGGCTACACCTTC; CDR3: CASSRFQGFGYTF
D: -; size: -; J: TRBJ1-1; V: TRBV29-1; DNA: TGCAGCGTTGGACAGCTGAACACTGAAGCTTTCTTT; CDR3: CSVGQLNTEAFF
D: TRBD1; size: -; J: TRBJ1-5; V: TRBV6-5; DNA: TGTGCCAGCAGCCCCAAGCAGGGGGCTCAGCCCCAGCATTTT; CDR3: CASSPKQGAQPQHF
D: TRBD2; size: -; J: TRBJ2-5; V: TRBV19; DNA: TGTGCCAGTAGTATTAGCGGGAGAGGTAACCAAGAGACCCAGTACTTC; CDR3: CASSISGRGNQETQYF
D: TRBD2; size: -; J: TRBJ2-1; V: TRBV6-6; DNA: TGTGCCAGCAGTCGACCCGCCGGACTAGCGGGAAATGAGCAGTTCTTC; CDR3: CASSRPAGLAGNEQFF
D: -; size: few; J: TRBJ2-3; V: TRBV6-5; DNA: TGTGCCAGCAGTTACGGAGCGAAACACCTTCGGGATACGCAGTATTTT; CDR3: CASSYGAKHLRDTQYF
D: TRBD1; size: -; J: TRBJ1-1; V: TRBV27; DNA: TGTGCCAGCAGTAGCGACGGGACAGCCCGAGGGGCTTTCTTT; CDR3: CASSSDGTARGAFF
D: TRBD2; size: -; J: TRBJ2-1; V: TRBV19; DNA: TGTGCCAGTAGTCCCTTGACTAGCGGATTCTACAATGAGCAGTTCTTC; CDR3: CASSPLTSGFYNEQFF
D: TRBD1; size: -; J: TRBJ1-4; V: TRBV24-1; DNA: TGTGCCACCAGTGATCGCTCCGGGACAGGGAGTGAAAAACTGTTTTTT; CDR3: CATSDRSGTGSEKLFF
D: TRBD1; size: -; J: TRBJ1-1; V: TRBV7-3; DNA: TGTGCCAGCAGCTTACAGGGGGTGGGCACTGAAGCTTTCTTT; CDR3: CASSLQGVGTEAFF
D: TRBD2; size: -; J: TRBJ2-3; V: TRBV4-3; DNA: TGCGCCAGCAGCCAAATTTGGGCTAGCGGGACGGCAGATACGCAGTATTTT; CDR3: CASSQIWASGTADTQYF
D: -; size: -; J: TRBJ2-7; V: TRBV6-5; DNA: TGTGCCAGCAGTTACTCAGATGAGACAGGACGCCTAAAGCAGTACTTC; CDR3: CASSYSDETGRLKQYF
D: -; size: -; J: TRBJ2-2; V: TRBV11-2; DNA: TGTGCCAGCAGCCCCGGCGGGGAGCTGTTTTTT; CDR3: CASSPGGELFF
D: TRBD1; size: -; J: TRBJ1-3; V: TRBV16; DNA: TGTGCCAGCAGCGTCACTGCAGGGGGCCATGGAAACACCATATATTTT; CDR3: CASSVTAGGHGNTIYF
D: TRBD2; size: -; J: TRBJ2-7; V: TRBV7-9; DNA: TGTGCCAGCAGCCCCAGGTGGGCTAGCGGGAGTCACGAGCAGTACTTC; CDR3: CASSPRWASGSHEQYF
D: TRBD2; size: -; J: TRBJ2-7; V: TRBV5-8; DNA: TGTGCCAGCAGCACGGGACTAGCGGAACCCTACGAGCAGTACTTC; CDR3: CASSTGLAEPYEQYF
D: TRBD2; size: -; J: TRBJ2-5; V: TRBV6-6; DNA: TGTGCCAGCAGTCCCGGGCTACTAGCGGGAGGGGAAGAGACCCAGTACTTC; CDR3: CASSPGLLAGGEETQYF
D: TRBD1; size: -; J: TRBJ2-2; V: TRBV7-9; DNA: TGTGCCAGCAGCCCGATTACGGGACAGTTAACCGGGGAGCTGTTTTTT; CDR3: CASSPITGQLTGELFF
D: TRBD1; size: -; J: TRBJ2-2; V: TRBV2; DNA: TGTGCCAGCAGTGACGACAGGGGTTTCTCCGGGGAGCTGTTTTTT; CDR3: CASSDDRGFSGELFF
D: -; size: -; J: TRBJ2-7; V: TRBV7-2; DNA: TGTGCCAGCCGAGTAGCGCCTTCGGGCGAGCAGTACTTC; CDR3: CASRVAPSGEQYF
D: TRBD1; size: -; J: TRBJ1-2; V: TRBV4-3; DNA: TGCGCCAGCAGGGAGACAGGGGGGAGTTATGGCTACACCTTC; CDR3: CASRETGGSYGYTF
D: TRBD1; size: -; J: TRBJ1-2; V: TRBV5-6; DNA: TGTGCCAGCAGCCCGACAGGGGTAAACTATGGCTACACCTTC; CDR3: CASSPTGVNYGYTF
D: -; size: -; J: TRBJ2-7; V: TRBV27; DNA: TGTGCCAGCAGTCCTAACGGGAGATCTCTTACCTACGAGCAGTACTTC; CDR3: CASSPNGRSLTYEQYF
D: -; size: -; J: TRBJ2-1; V: TRBV6-5; DNA: TGTGCCAGCCTGGGACTGAACAATGAGCAGTTCTTC; CDR3: CASLGLNNEQFF
D: -; size: -; J: TRBJ1-5; V: TRBV19; DNA: TGTGCCAGTAGCACCCTCCGGACATTTGGGCAAGGGTATAGCAATCAGCCCCAGCATTTT; CDR3: CASSTLRTFGQGYSNQPQHF
D: -; size: -; J: TRBJ2-1; V: TRBV28; DNA: TGTGCCAGCAGGATACGAAGCCCGACAGCCAATGAGCAGTTCTTC; CDR3: CASRIRSPTANEQFF
D: TRBD1; size: -; J: TRBJ2-1; V: TRBV5-1; DNA: TGCGCCAGCAGCTTGGGAGGGGGCGATGAGCAGTTCTTC; CDR3: CASSLGGGDEQFF
D: -; size: -; J: TRBJ2-5; V: TRBV3-1/TRBV3-2; DNA: TGTGCCAGCAGCCAAGGCGGGACCCATCGGTTAGGGACCCAGTACTTC; CDR3: CASSQGGTHRLGTQYF
D: TRBD1; size: -; J: TRBJ1-5; V: TRBV7-2; DNA: TGTGCCAGCAGCTTAGGCACAGGGGGTGCCCTTATTAGCAATCAGCCCCAGCATTTT; CDR3: CASSLGTGGALISNQPQHF
D: -; size: -; J: TRBJ2-7; V: TRBV7-9; DNA: TGTGCCAGCAGCTTCCAAAACTACGAGCAGTACTTC; CDR3: CASSFQNYEQYF
D: TRBD2; size: -; J: TRBJ2-7; V: TRBV6-5; DNA: TGTGCCAGCAGTTATCTTCCGGGAGGCCCCTACGAGCAGTACTTC; CDR3: CASSYLPGGPYEQYF
D: -; size: -; J: TRBJ2-7; V: TRBV21-1; DNA: TGTGCCAGCAGCAAAGCCCTAGCGGGACGGTACGAGCAGTACTTC; CDR3: CASSKALAGRYEQYF
D: TRBD1; size: -; J: TRBJ2-1; V: TRBV4-1; DNA: TGCGCCAGCAGCCAAGGACAGGGGAGCTCCTACAATGAGCAGTTCTTC; CDR3: CASSQGQGSSYNEQFF
D: TRBD1; size: once; J: TRBJ1-5; V: TRBV6-5; DNA: TGTGCCAGCAGTTACGACGGACAGGGGGGTCAGCCCCAGCATTTT; CDR3: CASSYDGQGGQPQHF
D: -; size: -; J: TRBJ1-1; V: TRBV27; DNA: TGTGCCAGCAGTTCGGGGGGCGCAGGGAACACTGAAGCTTTCTTT; CDR3: CASSSGGAGNTEAFF
D: -; size: -; J: TRBJ2-5; V: TRBV6-6; DNA: TGTGCCAGCAGTTACGGGTTCGGGGAGCTGGGGATCCAGTACTTC; CDR3: CASSYGFGELGIQYF
D: TRBD2; size: -; J: TRBJ2-4; V: TRBV29-1; DNA: TGCAGCGTTGGAGGGACTAGCGGGAGAGACATTCAGTACTTC; CDR3: CSVGGTSGRDIQYF
D: -; size: -; J: TRBJ1-1; V: TRBV18; DNA: TGTGCCAGCTCACTGGGAGAGAACACTGAAGCTTTCTTT; CDR3: CASSLGENTEAFF
D: TRBD2; size: -; J: TRBJ2-1; V: TRBV6-2/TRBV6-3; DNA: TGTGCCAGCAGTTACCTCATTGGACTAGCGGGATATGAGCAGTTCTTC; CDR3: CASSYLIGLAGYEQFF
D: TRBD2; size: -; J: TRBJ2-7; V: TRBV5-6; DNA: TGTGCCAGCAGCTTGGGCGGGGGTTACTACGAGCAGTACTTC; CDR3: CASSLGGGYYEQYF
D: -; size: -; J: TRBJ1-5; V: TRBV19; DNA: TGTGCCAGTAGTAAACTTTCGGGGAGCAATCAGCCCCAGCATTTT; CDR3: CASSKLSGSNQPQHF
D: -; size: -; J: TRBJ2-1; V: TRBV12-3/TRBV12-4; DNA: TGTGCCAGCAGTTTAGCGGAGAGAACGTCTCAGTTCTTC; CDR3: CASSLAERTSQFF
D: -; size: -; J: TRBJ1-2; V: TRBV4-3; DNA: TGCGCCAGCAGCCGAGATTATCAGGGACTCTATGGCTACACCTTC; CDR3: CASSRDYQGLYGYTF
D: -; size: -; J: TRBJ1-1; V: TRBV11-2; DNA: TGTGCCAGCAGCCCGGCGGGGGCAGGGGCTTTCTTT; CDR3: CASSPAGAGAFF
D: TRBD1; size: many; J: TRBJ2-7; V: TRBV4-3; DNA: TGCGCCAGCAGCCAAGGGTGGGGACAGGGGGCAGACAACGAGCAGTACTTC; CDR3: CASSQGWGQGADNEQYF
D: TRBD2; size: -; J: TRBJ2-5; V: TRBV6-2/TRBV6-3; DNA: TGTGCCAGCAGTTACCCGGGACTAGGGATCCAGTACTTC; CDR3: CASSYPGLGIQYF
D: TRBD1; size: once; J: TRBJ2-5; V: TRBV7-2; DNA: TGTGCCAGCAGCACCAGGGACAGACAAGAGACCCAGTACTTC; CDR3: CASSTRDRQETQYF
D: -; size: few; J: TRBJ2-1; V: TRBV11-3; DNA: TGTGCCAGCAGCTTAGCGGGACTTAATGAGCAGTTCTTC; CDR3: CASSLAGLNEQFF